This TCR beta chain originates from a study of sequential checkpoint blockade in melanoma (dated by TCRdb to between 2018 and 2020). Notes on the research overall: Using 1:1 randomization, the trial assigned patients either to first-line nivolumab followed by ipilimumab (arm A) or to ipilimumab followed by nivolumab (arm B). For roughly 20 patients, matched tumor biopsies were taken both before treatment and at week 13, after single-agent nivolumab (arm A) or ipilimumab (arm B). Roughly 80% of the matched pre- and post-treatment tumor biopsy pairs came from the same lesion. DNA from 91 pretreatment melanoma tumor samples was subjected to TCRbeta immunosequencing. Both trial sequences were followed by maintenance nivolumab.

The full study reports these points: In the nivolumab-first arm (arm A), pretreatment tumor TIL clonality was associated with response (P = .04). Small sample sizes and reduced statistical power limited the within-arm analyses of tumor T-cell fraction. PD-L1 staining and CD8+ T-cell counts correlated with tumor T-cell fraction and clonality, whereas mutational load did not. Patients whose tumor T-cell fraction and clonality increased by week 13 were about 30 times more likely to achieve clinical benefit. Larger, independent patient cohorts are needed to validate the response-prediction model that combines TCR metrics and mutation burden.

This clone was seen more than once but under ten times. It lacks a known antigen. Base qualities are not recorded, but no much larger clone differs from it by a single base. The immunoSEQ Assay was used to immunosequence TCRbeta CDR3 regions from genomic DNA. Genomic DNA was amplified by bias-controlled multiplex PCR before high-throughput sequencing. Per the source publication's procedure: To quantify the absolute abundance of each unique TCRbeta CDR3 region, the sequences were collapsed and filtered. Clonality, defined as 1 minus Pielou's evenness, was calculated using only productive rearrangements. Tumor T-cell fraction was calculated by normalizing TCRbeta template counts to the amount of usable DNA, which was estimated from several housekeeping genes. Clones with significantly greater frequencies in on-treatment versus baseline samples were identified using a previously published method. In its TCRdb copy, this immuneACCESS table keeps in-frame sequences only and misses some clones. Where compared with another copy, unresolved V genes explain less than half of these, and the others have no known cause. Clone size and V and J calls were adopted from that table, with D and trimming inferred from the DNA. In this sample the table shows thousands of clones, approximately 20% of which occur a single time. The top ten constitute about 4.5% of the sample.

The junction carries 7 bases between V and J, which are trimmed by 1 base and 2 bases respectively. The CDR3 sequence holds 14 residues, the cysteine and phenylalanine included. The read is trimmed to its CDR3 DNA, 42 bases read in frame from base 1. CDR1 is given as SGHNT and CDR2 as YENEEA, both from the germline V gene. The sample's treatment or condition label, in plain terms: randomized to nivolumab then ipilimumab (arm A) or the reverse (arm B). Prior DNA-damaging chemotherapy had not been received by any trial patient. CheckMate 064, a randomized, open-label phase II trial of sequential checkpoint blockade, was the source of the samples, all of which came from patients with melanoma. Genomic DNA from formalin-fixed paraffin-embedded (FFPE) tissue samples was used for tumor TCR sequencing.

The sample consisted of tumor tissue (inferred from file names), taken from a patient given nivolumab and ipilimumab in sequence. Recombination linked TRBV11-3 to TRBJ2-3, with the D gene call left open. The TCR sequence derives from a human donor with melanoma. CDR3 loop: CASSLGRATDTQYF. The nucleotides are TGTGCCAGCAGCTTAGGAAGGGCCACAGATACGCAGTATTTT.